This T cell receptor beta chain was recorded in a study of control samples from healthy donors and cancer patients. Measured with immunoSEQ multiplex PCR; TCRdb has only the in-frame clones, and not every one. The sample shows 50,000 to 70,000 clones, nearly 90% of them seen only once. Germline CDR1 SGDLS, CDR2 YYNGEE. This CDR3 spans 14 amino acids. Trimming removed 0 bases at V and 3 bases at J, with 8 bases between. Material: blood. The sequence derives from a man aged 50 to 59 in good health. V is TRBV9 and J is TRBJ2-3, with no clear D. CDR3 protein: CASSVVGNTDTQYF. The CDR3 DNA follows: TGTGCCAGCAGCGTAGTCGGAAATACAGATACGCAGTATTTT.